This record concerns one T cell receptor (beta chain) sequence. As yet, its antigen is unknown. This specimen belongs to a study of T cell responses to AZD1222 COVID-19 vaccine. Study conclusions and caveats: Targeting of unmutated variant regions was reportedly seen in nearly half of spike-specific TCRs. White British ancestry dominated among donors, who included more females, and clonal diversity was possibly underestimated.

Clones were read by immunoSEQ multiplex PCR, and TCRdb kept only the in-frame ones, dropping some. Counted here are some 96,000 clones, approximately 84% occurring once; the ten biggest clones make up approximately 15%. The length of the CDR3 is 13 residues. Germline CDR1 SEHNR, CDR2 FQNEAQ (reference sequence). Trimming removed 5 bases at V and 6 bases at J, with 11 bases between. The genes are TRBV7-9 and TRBJ2-1, with D possibly TRBD2 on 6 matching bases. This material consisted of peripheral blood, taken 28 days after the second AZD1222 dose. The source is an adult who received the AZD1222 COVID-19 vaccine. The CDR3 region is CASSQAGFNEQFF. DNA of the CDR3: TGTGCCAGCAGCCAGGCGGGGTTCAATGAGCAGTTCTTC.